This TCR beta chain emerged from a study of T cell responses to AZD1222 COVID-19 vaccine. General study points: The peak T cell response came first, and repertoires were sampled only after it. White British ancestry dominated among donors, who included more females, and clonal diversity was possibly underestimated. In the spike-specific TCR repertoire, nearly half reportedly target unmutated variant regions. The CD4 TCRs associated with vaccination extended across spike and predominated at 160-218 and 743-854.

As regards this clone: No antigen is known for it.

Assay: immunoSEQ multiplex PCR; the TCRdb copy retains only in-frame clones and omits some. The sample gives some 190,000 clones, 94% of which show up once; around 1.5% is in the top ten. This material consisted of peripheral blood, taken 28 days after the second dose of the MenACWY control vaccine. This sequence originates from an adult who received the MenACWY meningococcal vaccine as a control.

The CDR3 sequence is CASSFSGAWGNQPQHF. The CDR3, as DNA: TGTGCCAGCAGTTTCTCGGGGGCTTGGGGCAATCAGCCCCAGCATTTT. This rearrangement joins TRBV27 to TRBJ1-5, with D maybe TRBD1 (6 bases). This CDR3 region has 16 residues. The germline gives CDR1 MNHEY, CDR2 SMNVEV (reference sequence). Trimming took off 3 bases at V and 2 bases at J, with 14 bases between the two ends.